What follows are 3 T cell receptor beta chains derived from one specimen sequenced in a study of blood T cell repertoires in COVID-19. Method: immunoSEQ multiplex PCR; TCRdb's copy keeps in-frame clones and lacks some. The sample carries 150,000 or so clones, roughly 83% recorded once. Sequenced material: peripheral blood. The source is a woman aged 60-75 years with acute or convalescent COVID-19.

The rearrangement joins TRBV5-1 to TRBJ1-1, with a tentative D call TRBD1 (6 bases). The CDR3 is 17 residues long. CDR1 SGHRS and CDR2 YFSETQ come from the germline V gene. V lost 4 bases, J lost 0 bases, and 19 bases lay in between. The CDR3 spells CASSAGLQGFMNTEAFF. The CDR3 DNA reads as TGCGCCAGCAGCGCCGGCCTCCAGGGGTTCATGAACACTGAAGCTTTCTTT.

This clone was found once. The chain combines TRBV7-3 with TRBJ2-3, with a weak D call TRBD1 (5 bases). The CDR3 contains 15 residues. V lost 1 base to trimming and J lost 2 bases, with 10 bases between them. Germline values: CDR1 SGHTA, CDR2 FQGTGA. The CDR3 bases are TGTGCCAGCAGCTTAAGTGGGGCGACCACAGATACGCAGTATTTT. This gives the protein CASSLSGATTDTQYF.

The chain has TRBV4-2 and TRBJ2-7; maybe TRBD1 (5 bases). V shed 0 bases and J shed 5 bases, with 8 bases lying between them. This CDR3 contains 13 residues. In germline, CDR1 is LGHNA, CDR2 YNFKEQ. This CDR3 is CASSQDTDNEQYF. For the CDR3, the DNA is TGTGCCAGCAGCCAAGATACGGACAACGAGCAGTACTTC.